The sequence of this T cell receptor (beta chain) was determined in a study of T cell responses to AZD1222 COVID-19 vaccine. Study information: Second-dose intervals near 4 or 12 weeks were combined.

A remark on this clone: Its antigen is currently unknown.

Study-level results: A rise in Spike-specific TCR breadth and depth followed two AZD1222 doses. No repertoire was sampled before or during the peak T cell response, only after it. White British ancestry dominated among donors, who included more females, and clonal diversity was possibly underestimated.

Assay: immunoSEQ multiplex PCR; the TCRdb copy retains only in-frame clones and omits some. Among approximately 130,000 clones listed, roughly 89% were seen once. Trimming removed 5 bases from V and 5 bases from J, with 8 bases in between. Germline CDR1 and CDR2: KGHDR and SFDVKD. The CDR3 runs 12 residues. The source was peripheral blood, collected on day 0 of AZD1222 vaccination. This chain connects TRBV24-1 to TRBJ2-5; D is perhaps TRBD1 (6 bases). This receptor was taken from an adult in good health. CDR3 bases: TGTGCCACCAGTGGGCAGGGGGAGACCCAGTACTTC. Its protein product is CATSGQGETQYF.